This entry describes one T cell receptor beta chain. What it binds is unknown. The source of the sample is a study of T cell responses to AZD1222 COVID-19 vaccine. The data were produced by immunoSEQ multiplex PCR, yet TCRdb's version contains in-frame clones alone and is incomplete. Of tens of thousands of clones in the sample, around nine tenths were seen once. Broader study findings: Only six people who got AZD1222 tested seropositive at baseline. With dominance at 160-218 and 743-854, vaccine-associated CD4 TCRs spanned spike. Sampling captured repertoires only after the peak T cell response.

The origin of this receptor is an adult in good health. The sequencing used peripheral blood, collected on day 0 of AZD1222 vaccination.

The CDR3 DNA reads TGTGCCAGCAGTGAGGGGGACAGACTAGATGAAAAACTGTTTTTT. Translating gives CASSEGDRLDEKLFF. V gene TRBV27 combines with J gene TRBJ1-4, with 7 positions matching TRBD1. The CDR3 loop spans 15 amino acids. V shed 5 bases, J shed 6 bases, and the junction held 9 bases outside the gene matches. Germline loops: CDR1 MNHEY, CDR2 SMNVEV (reference sequence).